Below, one T cell receptor beta chain is given with its context. What antigen it recognizes has not been identified. Base-call qualities are not available, and no considerably larger clone is one nucleotide away. The identical CDR3 is also encoded by other nucleotide sequences in the sample. This sample is part of a study of shared clonotypes between healthy human individuals (dated by TCRdb to about 2020). Looking at the study overall: A couple of women and a few men aged 18 to 49 years were included in the cohort. Different laboratories and diverse techniques were used to prepare libraries and sequence TCR repertoires, to increase sequencing depth and limit assay-specific biases. To estimate repertoire size and how much clonotype sharing occurs between individuals, the study deeply sequenced the blood TCR repertoires of roughly 5 healthy adults. Leukapheresis yielded between about 0.85 and 10 billion PBMCs per donor. For each donor, CD4 naive and CD4 memory were each given three plates, CD8 naive was given two plates, and CD8 memory was given one plate. The paper's findings and limits, for the study overall: The small number of donors limited the genetic and exposure-history diversity represented. Sampling was limited to blood, and TCR repertoires in tissue likely differ from TCR repertoires in blood. Clonotypes shared by all four sorted-subset donors showed higher generation probabilities than non-shared clonotypes. Pairwise subsampling led to the expectation that sequencing depth would affect the degree of clonotype sharing among donors. Larger estimated clonotype richness was generally found for naive subsets than for memory subsets. Incomplete sequencing was indicated by rarefaction of sorted-subset datasets, despite the large sequencing depth. Approximately 4.8% of naive CD4, 3.5% of naive CD8, roughly 2.5% of memory CD4, and approximately 0.4% of memory CD8 clonotypes were shared across several donors.

Using the deep immunoSEQ assay, TCR CDR3 regions were amplified from genomic DNA by multiplex PCR. For each cell subset, the extracted genomic DNA was distributed evenly across all wells of several immunoSEQ 96-well plates, and each plate served as one replicate. Each replicate PCR for sorted subsets received about 200 ng genomic DNA, equal to roughly 30,000 T cell genomes. Purified libraries were quantified with a Qubit 3.0 fluorometer, sized on a Bioanalyzer 2100, and re-quantified with the KAPA Library Quantification kit. Every immunoSEQ 96-well plate was sequenced on a dedicated single-read 150-cycle Illumina NextSeq 550 flow cell. For the original study's pipeline: The immunoSEQ output contained only junctional sequences without quality scores, so filtering could not match that applied to full-length reads. To assign V/J genes and CDR3, sequences were annotated against IMGT germline references using PyIR, a Python wrapper for IgBLAST v1.9. Any read was removed if the V/J assignment was weak (E-value above 1e-6), the CDR3 was missing, or the read contained stop codons, out-of-frame junctions, or ambiguous translated residues. V3J clonotypes were defined as sequences sharing the same inferred V gene, J gene, and CDR3 amino acid sequence. To compute the percentage overlap between repertoires, the number of shared unique clonotypes was divided by the size of the smaller repertoire. Richness of each repertoire was evaluated using RTK rarefaction, the Chao1 estimator, and Recon v2.1 estimates of unobserved clonotypes. Generation probabilities for all TCRbeta clonotypes obtained by the gDNA method from a few donors were computed using OLGA. In its TCRdb copy, this immuneACCESS table keeps in-frame sequences only and misses some clones. Where compared with another copy, unresolved V genes explain less than half of these, and the others have no known cause. For V, J and clone size, that table is used; D and trimming come from the DNA. This sample has about 1 million clones in its table, and 75% of those were observed once. Around 1.5% of the sample is held by the ten biggest clonotypes.

The donors were healthy, HIV-negative adults who had no recently reported acute infections or vaccinations. Only Caucasian adults living in Nashville, Tennessee, USA were represented among the donors. Magnetic negative selection was used to enrich CD4+ T cells, after which naive cells were positively selected on CD45RA and the negative fraction became the memory subset. After blood collection by leukapheresis, PBMCs were isolated using Ficoll-Histopaque density gradient centrifugation and then cryopreserved in the vapor phase of liquid nitrogen. Analytical flow cytometry was used to check the purity and quantity of every magnetically sorted T cell population. Each sorted fraction had its genomic DNA isolated and then quantified by UV absorbance on a Nanodrop 2000c. This sequence originates from a man aged 18 to 30 in good health. Material for sequencing was memory CD4+ T cells sorted from blood. According to the study, the label for this sample's cell subset or site signals: CD45RA-negative fraction.

The nucleotide sequence reads as follows: TGTGCCAGCAGTGAGGGGGGGGGTTACCAGCCCCAGCATTTT. This sequence encodes CASSEGGGYQPQHF. The chain links TRBV2 with TRBJ1-5; the D region possibly corresponds to TRBD1 (5 bases align). Trimming removed 3 bases from V and 7 bases from J, leaving 13 bases between the germline ends. Looking up the germline V gene yields CDR1 SNHLY and CDR2 FYNNEI. The CDR3 has 14 amino acids, counting the end cysteine and phenylalanine. The entry retains the CDR3 DNA only, 42 bases that are in frame from base 1.